The clone carrying this T cell receptor (beta chain) was found a few times. As to treatment: around 19 received Ad26.COV2.S at low or high dose, single or two shots; about 5 received placebo; per-sample allocation not given. On day 63 after the first injection, vaccine and placebo recipients gave samples. CDR3 size: 14 residues. CDR1 is LGHDT and CDR2 is YNNKEL in the germline V gene (reference sequence). V was pared by 4 bases and J by 6 bases, with 15 bases between. This entry belongs to a study of Ad26.COV2.S vaccination and SARS-CoV-2 variants. Libraries were prepared by immunoSEQ multiplex PCR; TCRdb keeps only in-frame clonotypes and omits some of them. The profile shows about 380,000 clones, about four fifths of them singletons.

This TCR derives from a person between 18 and 59 years old who received the Ad26.COV2.S COVID-19 vaccine or a placebo. The specimen was peripheral blood, collected in a trial of Ad26.COV2.S vaccine versus placebo. The chain combines TRBV3-1 (or the pseudogene TRBV3-2) with TRBJ1-2, with no clear D. CDR3 sequence reads: CASSLRGPENGYTF. Written as DNA, the CDR3 is TGTGCCAGCAGCCTTCGGGGTCCGGAAAATGGCTACACCTTC.